This T cell receptor beta chain derives from a study of T cells in Graves' hyperthyroidism and ophthalmopathy. Study conclusions and caveats: Ophthalmopathy got predicted by the model a median around 6.8 months before its onset.

As regards this clonotype: Its antigen is not identified.

The V and J ends lost 2 bases and 8 bases, in that order; junction bases with no gene match: 7. In germline, CDR1 is SGHAT, CDR2 FQDESV (reference sequence). The CDR3 is 14 amino acids. Reasons for excluding patients were uncontrolled infection, other autoimmune disease, pregnancy or lactation. Used for diagnoses were clinical symptoms, serum thyroxine and TRAb, thyroid ultrasound and orbital computed tomography. Template material for amplifying TCR beta CDR3 regions consisted of RNA transcripts. HTBI primers were the set used in a first-round RT-PCR of the TCR CDR3. TCRdb re-called the multiplex PCR reads with MiXCR, one entry per CDR3 protein. The sample comprises about 250,000 distinct CDR3 sequences, about 25% of which are singletons, and roughly 32% rests with the top ten.

Sequencing input: blood. This receptor was taken from a woman in her forties with Graves' ophthalmopathy. The gene calls are TRBV11-1 and TRBJ1-2, with TRBD1 matching over 8 bases. CDR3: CASSLSKTGVGYTF. The CDR3 coding sequence is TGTGCCAGCAGCTTATCGAAGACAGGGGTGGGCTACACCTTC.